The source of this T cell receptor beta chain is a study of blood T cell repertoires in COVID-19. The wider study: The United States, Italy and Spain provided the acute and convalescent COVID-19 samples.

Per the germline V gene, CDR1 is SGHAT and CDR2 is FQNNGV. Trimming took 5 bases from V and 3 from J, leaving 8 bases between them. The CDR3 covers 12 residues. Using immunoSEQ multiplex PCR, the repertoire was profiled, and TCRdb retains in-frame clones only, with some absent. Here the sample spans under 80,000 clones, approximately 78% being singletons. The clonotype originates from a woman older than 75 with active or convalescent COVID-19. Source material: peripheral blood. V gene TRBV11-2 combines with J gene TRBJ2-7, with unresolved D. Written as DNA, the CDR3 is TGTGCCAGCAGCCCTACCATCTACGAGCAGTACTTC. Amino acids: CASSPTIYEQYF.